This TCR beta chain was captured in a study of early T cells in non-severe SARS-CoV-2 infection (dated by TCRdb to about 2021). Background for the entire study: Because TCR sequencing relied on bulk RNA taken from unsorted whole blood, pairing of alpha and beta chains was not possible.

General findings and caveats noted by the study authors: VDJdb matching was skewed toward anti-spike CD8 responses and likely underestimated virus-specific expansions, missing private and CD4 specificities.

The CDR3 starts with the cysteine, ends with the phenylalanine, and has 15 residues. Only the CDR3 part of the read is kept: 45 bases, read in frame from the first base. V is shortened by 0 bases, J by 3 bases, and the region joining them spans 15 bases. CDR1 DFQATT and CDR2 SNEGSKA are derived from the germline V gene (reference sequence). The library was built by means of 5' RACE. The listed sequencing device is NextSeq 500. The TCR library protocol attached unique molecular identifiers to individual cDNA molecules to correct for sequencing error and PCR bias. Both TCR alpha and beta chains were sequenced, and tight co-correlation was observed between alpha and beta sequence abundances in each sample. In the original analysis: Decombinator V4 was used to annotate TCR sequences for V gene, J gene and CDR3. Expanded TCRs were defined as changing significantly between any two time points under a Poisson model with p below 0.0001. TCR abundances were normalised to the total number of TCRs sequenced per sample and expressed as counts per million. MAIT TCRs were defined by TRAV1-2 paired with TRAJ12, TRAJ20 or TRAJ33, and iNKT TCRs by TRAV10 paired with TRAJ18. VDJdb, accessed 1 November 2021, was searched for CMV, EBV and SARS-CoV-2 annotated TCRs, with TCRs annotated for multiple antigens excluded. TCRdb itself trimmed the public reads at Q25 with fastp, ran MiXCR and retained productive beta chains. Each entry merges the rows of one CDR3 protein and shows their most common DNA and genes. The V and J calls were determined by TCRdb, not by the authors. The sample table records about 68,000 distinct CDR3 sequences; less than 15% of these occur just once. In total, the top ten clones hold roughly 1.7% of the sample.

Comments on this clonotype: Its antigen remains unidentified. Base qualities were left out, and no much larger clone turns up one base away.

A case-control design nested within a healthcare worker cohort in London, UK, was used, with weekly nasopharyngeal swab PCR tests and blood sampling performed. Healthcare workers were recruited during the week of the UK lockdown, between 23 and 31 March 2020, and followed weekly for up to roughly 16 weeks. The V gene is TRBV20-1 and the J gene is TRBJ2-7; the D call is possibly TRBD1 or TRBD2, each sharing 7 bases. The sample was whole blood. This TCR was recovered from an adult who was a healthcare worker with PCR-confirmed SARS-CoV-2 infection or an uninfected control (not recorded which). The DNA reads TGCAGTGCTAGAGATCCGCAGGGGGACTACTACGAGCAGTACTTC. This is translated as CSARDPQGDYYEQYF.